This T cell receptor beta chain was recovered during a study of blood T cell repertoires in COVID-19. This clone was observed a single time. After removal of 3 bases from V and 1 base from J, the junction contained 3 bases not matched to a gene. Germline assignment: CDR1 SNHLY and CDR2 FYNNEI. This CDR3 comprises 15 residues. Using immunoSEQ multiplex PCR, the repertoire was profiled, and TCRdb retains in-frame clones only, with some absent. This table has about 160,000 clones, around 85% appearing once. The clonotype originates from a human donor with acute or convalescent COVID-19. The donor label of this sample is uncertain. The V gene is TRBV2, the J gene TRBJ2-4, with 7 bases fitting TRBD1. The sequenced material came from peripheral blood. The chain's CDR3 is CASSEQGVAKNIQYF. CDR3 DNA sequence: TGTGCCAGCAGTGAGCAGGGGGTCGCCAAAAACATTCAGTACTTC.